This TCR beta chain was observed in a study of cytotoxic CD8 clonotypes in ibrutinib-treated CLL. Cryopreserved PBMCs provided roughly 2 micrograms of genomic DNA for the TCR beta libraries. Assay used: immunoSEQ multiplex PCR; TCRdb lists only in-frame clones, some missing. The sample records around 300,000 clones, just under 80% being singletons. A remark on this clone: Antigen unknown.

Study conclusions and caveats: Before falling back toward baseline at progression, clonality had risen at the time of ibrutinib response. The public clonotypes identified were infrequent and showed contraction or stability on treatment. Clonality measured at baseline exceeded age-matched healthy donors, tracking circulating CD8+ T-cell counts.

J was trimmed by 4 bases and V by 7 bases; bases with no gene match: 9. The CDR3 runs to 15 residues. CDR1 and CDR2 from the germline V gene are MNHEY and SMNVEV (reference sequence). The sample consisted of PBMCs, taken before ibrutinib treatment. The chain recombines TRBV27 with TRBJ2-1, with 8 bases matching TRBD2. This TCR derives from a human donor with chronic lymphocytic leukemia. The CDR3 is CASNEGGRLYNEQFF. In nucleotides, the CDR3 is TGTGCCAGCAACGAAGGCGGGAGGCTTTACAATGAGCAGTTCTTC.